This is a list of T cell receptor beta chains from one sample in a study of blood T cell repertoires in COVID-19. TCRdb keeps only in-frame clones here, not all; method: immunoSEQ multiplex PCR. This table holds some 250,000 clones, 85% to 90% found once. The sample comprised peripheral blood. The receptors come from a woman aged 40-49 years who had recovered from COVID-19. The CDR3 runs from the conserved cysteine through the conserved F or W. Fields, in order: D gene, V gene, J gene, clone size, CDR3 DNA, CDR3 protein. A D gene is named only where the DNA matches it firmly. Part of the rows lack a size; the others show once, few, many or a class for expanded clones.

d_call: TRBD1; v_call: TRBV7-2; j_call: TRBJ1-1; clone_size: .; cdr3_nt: TGTGCCAGCAGCGCCCGACAGGGCTGGGGCACTGAAGCTTTCTTT; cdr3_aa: CASSARQGWGTEAFF
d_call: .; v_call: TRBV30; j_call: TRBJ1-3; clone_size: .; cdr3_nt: TGTGCCTGGAGTGCGCCTAGCTCTGGAAACACCATATATTTT; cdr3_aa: CAWSAPSSGNTIYF
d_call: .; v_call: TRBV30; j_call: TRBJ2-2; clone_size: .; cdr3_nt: TGTGCCTGGAGTGTACGGGGTCCAAACACCGGGGAGCTGTTTTTT; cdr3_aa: CAWSVRGPNTGELFF
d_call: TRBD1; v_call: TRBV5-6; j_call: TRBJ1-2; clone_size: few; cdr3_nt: TGTGCCAGCAACCCGGGACAGAAGAACTATGGCTACACCTTC; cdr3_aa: CASNPGQKNYGYTF
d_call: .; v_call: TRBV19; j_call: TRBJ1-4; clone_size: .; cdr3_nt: TGTGCCAGTAGTATAGATGTAGGGCAGGGGGAAAAACTGTTTTTT; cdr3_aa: CASSIDVGQGEKLFF
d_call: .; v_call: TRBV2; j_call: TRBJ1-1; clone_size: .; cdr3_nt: TGTGCCAGCAGTCGGAGTTTGAACACTGAAGCTTTCTTT; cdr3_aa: CASSRSLNTEAFF
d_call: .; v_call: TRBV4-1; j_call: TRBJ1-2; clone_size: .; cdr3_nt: TGCGCCAGCAGCCCCCGAGGGGGGGCACCCCTTAACTATGGCTACACCTTC; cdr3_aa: CASSPRGGAPLNYGYTF
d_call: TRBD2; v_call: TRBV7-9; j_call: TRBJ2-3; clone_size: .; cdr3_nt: TGTGCCAGCAGCTTACGGGGACTAGCGGAAATTTTT; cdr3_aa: CASSLRGLAEIF
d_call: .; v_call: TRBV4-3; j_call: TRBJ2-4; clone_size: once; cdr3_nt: TGCGCCAGCAGCCAAGATCTCCGGGGTGACATTCAGTACTTC; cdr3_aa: CASSQDLRGDIQYF
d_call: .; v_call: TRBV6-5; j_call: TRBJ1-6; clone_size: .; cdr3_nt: TGTGCCAGCAGCCAGGGGAATTCACCCCTCCACTTT; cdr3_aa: CASSQGNSPLHF
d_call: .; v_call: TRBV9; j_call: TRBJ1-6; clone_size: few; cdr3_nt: TGTGCCAGCAGCGTTGACTCAGGGGCCCAAATTTCACCCCTCCACTTT; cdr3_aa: CASSVDSGAQISPLHF
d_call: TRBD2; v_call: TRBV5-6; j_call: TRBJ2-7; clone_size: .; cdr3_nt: TGTGCCAGCAGCCGGGGGGGAACCACCTACGAGCAGTACTTC; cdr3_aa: CASSRGGTTYEQYF
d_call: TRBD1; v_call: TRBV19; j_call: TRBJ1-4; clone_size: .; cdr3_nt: TGTGCCAGTAGTAACCAGGGGGCCCTGGGCGGGGGAAAACTGTTTTTT; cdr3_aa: CASSNQGALGGGKLFF
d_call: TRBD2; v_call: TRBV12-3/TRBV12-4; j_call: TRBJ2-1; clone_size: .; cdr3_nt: TGTGCCAGCAGTGGTGGGGGACTAGGCAGGTTCTTC; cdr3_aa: CASSGGGLGRFF
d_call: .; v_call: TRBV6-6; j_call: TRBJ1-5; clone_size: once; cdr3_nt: TGTGCCAGCAGCTACCTCCTTTCCAATCAGCCCCAGCATTTT; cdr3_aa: CASSYLLSNQPQHF
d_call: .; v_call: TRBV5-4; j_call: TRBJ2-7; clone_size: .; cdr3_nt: TGTGCCAGCACCCTGGGGGGGGGCCCCTACGAGCAGTACTTC; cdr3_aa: CASTLGGGPYEQYF
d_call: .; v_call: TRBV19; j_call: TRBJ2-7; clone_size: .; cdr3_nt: TGTGCCAGTAGTACCGCCTCTGTGGGGGGAACCTACGAGCAGTACTTC; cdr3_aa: CASSTASVGGTYEQYF
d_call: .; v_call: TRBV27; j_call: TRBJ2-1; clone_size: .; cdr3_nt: TGTGCCAGCAGTTTAAGGGACACCTACAATGAGCAGTTCTTC; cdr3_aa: CASSLRDTYNEQFF
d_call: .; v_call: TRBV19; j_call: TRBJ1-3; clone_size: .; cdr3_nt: TGTGCCAGTAGTATGGGAGGGATCGGAAACACCATATATTTT; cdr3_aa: CASSMGGIGNTIYF
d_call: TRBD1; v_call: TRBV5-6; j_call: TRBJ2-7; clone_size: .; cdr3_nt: TGTGCCAGCAGCTTCCCCGACTACAGGGGGAACGAGCAGTACTTC; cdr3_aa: CASSFPDYRGNEQYF
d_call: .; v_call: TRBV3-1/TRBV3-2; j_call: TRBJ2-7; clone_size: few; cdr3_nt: TGTGCCAGCAGCCAAGGGGACACCTACGAGCAGTACTTC; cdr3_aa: CASSQGDTYEQYF
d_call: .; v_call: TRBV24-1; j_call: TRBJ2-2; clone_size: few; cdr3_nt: TGTGCCACCAGCTCGACAGCACCGAACACCGGGGAGCTGTTTTTT; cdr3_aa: CATSSTAPNTGELFF
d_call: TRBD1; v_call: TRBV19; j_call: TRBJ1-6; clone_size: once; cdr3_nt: TGTGCCAGTAGTACCGGGGACAGTCCTAATTCACCCCTCCACTTT; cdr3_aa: CASSTGDSPNSPLHF
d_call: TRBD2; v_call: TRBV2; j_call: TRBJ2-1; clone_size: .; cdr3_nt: TGTGCCAGCAGTGAAGCGCGGGGCGGGAGGGACAATGAGCAGTTCTTC; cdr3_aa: CASSEARGGRDNEQFF
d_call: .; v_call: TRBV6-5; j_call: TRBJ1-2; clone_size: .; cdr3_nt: TGTGCCAGCAGTTATTTGACAGCCCGAGGAAACTATGGCTACACCTTC; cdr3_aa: CASSYLTARGNYGYTF
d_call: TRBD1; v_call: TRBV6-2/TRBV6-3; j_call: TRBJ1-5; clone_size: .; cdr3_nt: TGTGCCAGCAGTTGGGGACAGGCCCCGTCAAATCAGCCCCAGCATTTT; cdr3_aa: CASSWGQAPSNQPQHF
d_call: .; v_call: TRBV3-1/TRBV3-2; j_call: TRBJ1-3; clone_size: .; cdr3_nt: TGTGCCAGCAGTCGGGGGGGAATCTTTGGAAACACCATATATTTT; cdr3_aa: CASSRGGIFGNTIYF
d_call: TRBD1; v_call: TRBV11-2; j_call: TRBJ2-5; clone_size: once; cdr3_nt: TGTGCCAGCAGCTCGGCCATACAGGGGTGGATGACAGAGACCCAGTACTTC; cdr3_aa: CASSSAIQGWMTETQYF
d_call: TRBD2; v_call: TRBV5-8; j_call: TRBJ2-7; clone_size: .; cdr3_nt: TGTGCCAGCAGCATGGGGCTAGCGGGCGAGCAGTACTTC; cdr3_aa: CASSMGLAGEQYF
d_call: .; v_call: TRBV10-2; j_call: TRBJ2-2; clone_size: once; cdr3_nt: TGCGCCAGCAGTGTTGGCCCGCCCACCGGGGAGCTGTTTTTT; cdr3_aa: CASSVGPPTGELFF
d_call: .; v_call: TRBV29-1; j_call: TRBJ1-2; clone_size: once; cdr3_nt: TGCAGCGCCGGGGGGGATTTCTATGGCTACACCTTC; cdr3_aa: CSAGGDFYGYTF
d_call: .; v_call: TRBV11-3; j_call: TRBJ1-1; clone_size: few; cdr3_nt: TGTGCCAGCAGGCGCCCCGGGACAAGGGTGAACACTGAAGCTTTCTTT; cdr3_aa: CASRRPGTRVNTEAFF
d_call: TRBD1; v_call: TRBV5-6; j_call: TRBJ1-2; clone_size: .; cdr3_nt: TGTGCCAGCAGCTTGGGACAGGGACGGGTTAACTATGGCTACACCTTC; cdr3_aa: CASSLGQGRVNYGYTF
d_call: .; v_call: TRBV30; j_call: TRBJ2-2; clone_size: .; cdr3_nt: TGTGCCTTTAGGGGGAGGGACCACCTCACCGGGGAGCTGTTTTTT; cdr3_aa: CAFRGRDHLTGELFF
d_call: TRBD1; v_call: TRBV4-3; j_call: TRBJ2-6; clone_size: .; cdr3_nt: TGCGCCAGCAGCCAGCACCTGCCGGGACAGTGGAACTCTGGGGCCAACGTCCTGACTTTC; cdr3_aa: CASSQHLPGQWNSGANVLTF
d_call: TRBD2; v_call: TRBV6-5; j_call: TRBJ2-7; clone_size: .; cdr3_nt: TGTGCCAGCGTCCCCGGGAGGATCCCCACCTACGAGCAGTACTTC; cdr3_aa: CASVPGRIPTYEQYF
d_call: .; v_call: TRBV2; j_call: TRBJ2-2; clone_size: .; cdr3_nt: TGTGCCAGCAGTGAAGGGGGCCTTCCCACCGGGGAGCTGTTTTTT; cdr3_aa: CASSEGGLPTGELFF
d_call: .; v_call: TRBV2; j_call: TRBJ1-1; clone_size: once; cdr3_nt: TGTGCCAGCAGTGGCGCCCTGGGCACCTCTGAAGCTTTCTTT; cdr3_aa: CASSGALGTSEAFF
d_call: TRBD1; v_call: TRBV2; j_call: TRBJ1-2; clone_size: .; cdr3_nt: TGTGCCAGCACCCGAGGGCAGGGGGAAGTTTATGGCTACACCTTC; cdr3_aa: CASTRGQGEVYGYTF
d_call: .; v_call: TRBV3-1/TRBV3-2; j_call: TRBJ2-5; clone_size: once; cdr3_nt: TGTGCCAGCAGCCAAGATCGACTGCGGGAGACCCAGTACTTC; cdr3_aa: CASSQDRLRETQYF
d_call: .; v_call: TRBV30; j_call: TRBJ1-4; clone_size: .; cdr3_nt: TGTGCCTGGACCCCAGGGGTAAAACTGTTTTTT; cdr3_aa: CAWTPGVKLFF
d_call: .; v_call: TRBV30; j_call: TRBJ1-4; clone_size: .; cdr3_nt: TGTGCCTGGAGTGGTAGATCTAATGAAAAACTGTTTTTT; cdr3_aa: CAWSGRSNEKLFF
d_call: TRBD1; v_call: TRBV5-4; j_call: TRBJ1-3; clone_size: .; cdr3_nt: TGTGCCAGCAGCCCCGGACAGGGGCGGACTGGAAACACCATATATTTT; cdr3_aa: CASSPGQGRTGNTIYF
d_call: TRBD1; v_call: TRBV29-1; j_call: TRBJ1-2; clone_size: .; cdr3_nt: TGCAGCGTGGACGGGACAGGCTACCCCCCCTTC; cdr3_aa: CSVDGTGYPPF
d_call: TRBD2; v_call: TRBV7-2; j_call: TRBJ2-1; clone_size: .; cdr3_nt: TGTGCCAGCAGCTTAGGGGGCGGGGAGGGCAATGAGCAGTTCTTC; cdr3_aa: CASSLGGGEGNEQFF
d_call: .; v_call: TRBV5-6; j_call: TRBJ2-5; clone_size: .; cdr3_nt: TGTGCCAGCAGCTTTCAGGAGGGCCAAGAGACCCAGTACTTC; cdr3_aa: CASSFQEGQETQYF
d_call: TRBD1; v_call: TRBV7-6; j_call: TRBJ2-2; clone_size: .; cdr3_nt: TGTGCCAGCAGCTTAGGGCAGGGGGCTGGTACCGGGGAGCTGTTTTTT; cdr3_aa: CASSLGQGAGTGELFF
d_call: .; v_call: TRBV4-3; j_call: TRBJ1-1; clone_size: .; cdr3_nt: TGCGCCAGCAGCCAAGACGGGGGTGCCTTCAACACTGAAGCTTTCTTT; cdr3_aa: CASSQDGGAFNTEAFF
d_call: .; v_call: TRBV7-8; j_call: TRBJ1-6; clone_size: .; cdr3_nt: TGTGCCAGCAGCTTAGTGGACACTCGATATAATTCACCCCTCCACTTT; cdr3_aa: CASSLVDTRYNSPLHF
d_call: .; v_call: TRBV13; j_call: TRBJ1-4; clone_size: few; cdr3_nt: TGTGCCAGCACCCCCAGGCCAGGGGAAAAACTGTTTTTT; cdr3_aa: CASTPRPGEKLFF
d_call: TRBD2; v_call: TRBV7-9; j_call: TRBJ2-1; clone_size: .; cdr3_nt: TGTGCCAGCAGGCCGCCGACTAGCGGAGGTTACAATGAGCAGTTCTTC; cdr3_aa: CASRPPTSGGYNEQFF
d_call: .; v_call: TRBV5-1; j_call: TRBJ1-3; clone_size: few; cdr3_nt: TGCGCCAGCAGCCCCGGACACGTCGGAAACACCATATATTTT; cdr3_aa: CASSPGHVGNTIYF